This TCR beta chain is from a study of blood T cells in healthy people across ages. General study points: The CMV status of each donor remained undetermined, and this could have confounded shifts in expanded clonotypes.

Per sample, at least 5 micrograms of total RNA were extracted. Together with a sample-barcoded 5' primer, a J-beta primer mix was included in a second PCR lasting about 7 to 11 cycles. Each TCR beta cDNA got a 12-nucleotide random molecular identifier. TCRdb re-derived calls from the 5' RACE reads in MiXCR, one entry per CDR3 protein. The table lists about 770,000 distinct CDR3 sequences, 40% to 50% of them singletons, with roughly 18% in the top ten. The table lists this clonotype with many counts. What it recognizes is unknown. The sequencing sample was made of blood. The clonotype originates from a man aged 55 to 69 in good health.

The CDR3 coding sequence is TGCGCCAGCAGCCAAGGGACTAGCACAGATACGCAGTATTTT. As protein: CASSQGTSTDTQYF. The chain carries TRBV4-3 and TRBJ2-3; weak D call: TRBD2 (5 bases). The germline gives CDR1 LGHNA, CDR2 YSLEER. The CDR3 runs 14 residues. Trimming left V 1 base short and J 0 bases short, with 5 bases between.